Following are 24 T cell receptor beta chains from one sample sequenced in a study of identifying expanded T cells in peripheral blood. Using immunoSEQ multiplex PCR, the repertoire was profiled, and TCRdb retains in-frame clones only, with some absent. The repertoire holds approximately 58,000 clones, with roughly nine tenths as singletons. The sequenced sample was blood. The receptors stem from a person aged 18 to 75 in good health.

This chain links TRBV2 with TRBJ1-2; no reliable D call. Looked up from germline, CDR1 is SNHLY and CDR2 is FYNNEI. This CDR3 is 12 amino acids long. V gave up 7 bases and J gave up 10 bases, with 16 bases separating them. The CDR3: CASTSPAEHYTF. CDR3 sequence (DNA): TGTGCCAGCACCTCGCCGGCAGAGCACTACACCTTC.

The J gene is TRBJ1-4, the V gene TRBV7-9; D ambiguous. CDR1 is SEHNR and CDR2 is FQNEAQ in the germline V gene (reference sequence). This CDR3 spans 15 amino acids. V was shortened by 4 bases and J by 4 bases, with 13 bases between the two germline ends. The CDR3, as DNA: TGTGCCAGCAGCTCCGACGGGCTCCATAATGAAAAACTGTTTTTT. The encoded protein is CASSSDGLHNEKLFF.

The chain couples TRBV18 to TRBJ1-1, with TRBD1 as a possible D gene (6 bases). V lost 5 bases and J lost 7, with 14 bases in between. This CDR3 contains 13 residues. CDR1 KGHSH and CDR2 LQKENI come from the germline V gene. The CDR3 sequence: CASSGGPQIEAFF. In DNA, the CDR3 is TGTGCCAGCTCAGGGGGGCCACAGATTGAAGCTTTCTTT.

The chain joins TRBV5-4 to TRBJ2-3; D gene unclear. Germline values: CDR1 SGHNT, CDR2 YYREEE (reference sequence). This CDR3 contains 15 residues. V was cut by 3 bases and J by 0 bases, with 11 bases left in between. The DNA of the CDR3 is TGTGCCAGCAGCTGGGCTGGGATTAGCACAGATACGCAGTATTTT. Translated, it gives CASSWAGISTDTQYF.

The chain combines TRBV7-2 with TRBJ2-3; 10 bases are a match to TRBD2. The germline gives CDR1 SGHTA, CDR2 FQGNSA. The V gene end was trimmed by 5 bases and the J gene end by 3 bases; junction bases not matched to a gene: 8. The CDR3 is 16 residues long. The chain's CDR3 is CASSPGLAVRTDTQYF. CDR3 bases: TGTGCCAGCAGCCCAGGACTAGCGGTGAGGACAGATACGCAGTATTTT.

V is TRBV28 and J is TRBJ2-2, with 8 bases matching TRBD1. After removal of 5 bases from V and 3 bases from J, the junction contained 5 bases not matched to a gene. CDR1 is MDHEN, CDR2 SYDVKM, per germline. The CDR3 is made up of 15 amino acids. The CDR3 DNA is TGTGCCAGCAGTACTCAGGGGGCCGACACCGGGGAGCTGTTTTTT. This encodes CASSTQGADTGELFF.

CDR3 region: CASSEGGGQPQHF. Here the CDR3 DNA reads TGTGCCAGCAGTGAAGGGGGAGGCCAGCCCCAGCATTTT. The gene calls are TRBV2 and TRBJ1-5; D gene uncertain. The germline V gene encodes CDR1 SNHLY and CDR2 FYNNEI. V was cut by 1 base and J by 7 bases, with 8 bases left in between. The CDR3 loop spans 13 amino acids.

The V and J genes are TRBV28 and TRBJ2-3; possible D gene TRBD2, 5 bases. V lost 6 bases and J 4 bases, leaving 14 bases between the germline ends. Germline V gene lookup returns CDR1 MDHEN and CDR2 SYDVKM. The CDR3 extends over 14 amino acids. The CDR3 here is CASSHRSEADTQYF. The CDR3 nucleotides are TGTGCCAGCAGCCACCGTAGCGAGGCAGATACGCAGTATTTT.

This clone was picked up one time. J is TRBJ1-1 and V is TRBV6-1, with a weak D call TRBD1 (5 bases). The CDR3 covers 14 residues. With 5 bases removed from V and 2 bases from J, the gap between germline ends came to 12 bases. Germline assignment: CDR1 MNHNS and CDR2 SASEGT. CDR3 amino acids: CASSSDRFNTEAFF. The CDR3 DNA reads TGTGCCAGCAGTTCCGACAGATTTAACACTGAAGCTTTCTTT.

The chain recombines TRBV7-2 with TRBJ1-1, with D perhaps matching TRBD1 (5 bases). Per the germline V gene, CDR1 is SGHTA and CDR2 is FQGNSA. The CDR3 spans 16 residues. The V end was cut by 0 bases, the J end by 2 bases, with 13 bases between. The CDR3 nucleotides read TGTGCCAGCAGCTTAGCGCTCGGGGGATCAAACACTGAAGCTTTCTTT. Translated: CASSLALGGSNTEAFF.

A single count supports this clone. The J gene is TRBJ1-4, the V gene TRBV5-4, with TRBD1 as a possible D gene (5 bases). V was trimmed by 1 base and J by 4 bases, leaving 14 bases between them. CDR1 and CDR2 (germline): SGHNT, YYREEE (reference sequence). The CDR3 spans 16 residues. The CDR3 region is CASSLRGTGYNEKLFF. CDR3 nucleotides: TGTGCCAGCAGCTTGCGGGGGACCGGGTATAATGAAAAACTGTTTTTT.

This chain uses TRBV6-1 with TRBJ2-7, with TRBD2 matching over 8 bases. Per the germline V gene, CDR1 is MNHNS and CDR2 is SASEGT. The length of the CDR3 is 15 residues. V shed 3 bases and J 4 bases; nucleotides not matched to a gene: 8. CDR3 nucleotide sequence: TGTGCCAGCAGTGATGAGGGACTAGTAAGGTACGAGCAGTACTTC. Amino acids: CASSDEGLVRYEQYF.

The chain has TRBV18 and TRBJ2-5, with 13 nucleotides matching TRBD2. V trimming: 5 bases; J trimming: 5 bases; junction bases outside the gene matches: 8. The V gene's germline CDR1 is KGHSH and CDR2 LQKENI. CDR3 length equals 16 residues. CDR3 region: CASSKTSGRADETQYF. In nucleotides, the CDR3 is TGTGCCAGCTCAAAAACTAGCGGGAGGGCCGATGAGACCCAGTACTTC.

The V gene is TRBV6-6, the J gene TRBJ1-2; D remains ambiguous. V lost 6 bases, J lost 4 bases, and 12 bases lay in between. This CDR3 comprises 13 residues. Germline CDR1 reads MNHNY; CDR2 reads SVGAGI (reference sequence). CDR3 DNA sequence: TGTGCCAGCAGGGGAGAGGAAGTCTATGGCTACACCTTC. Amino acids: CASRGEEVYGYTF.

This chain joins TRBV29-1 and TRBJ2-1; D remains ambiguous. Germline V lookup: CDR1 SQVTM, CDR2 ANQGSEA. The V end was cut by 6 bases, the J end by 0 bases, with 9 bases between. This CDR3 region has 13 residues. CDR3 DNA sequence: TGCAGCGTGGCTATCAGCTCCTACAATGAGCAGTTCTTC. This translates into CSVAISSYNEQFF.

This clone is a singleton in its sample. The chain uses TRBV19 and TRBJ2-1; 10 nucleotides align to TRBD2. The CDR3 spans 15 residues. CDR1 LNHDA and CDR2 SQIVND come from the germline V gene (reference sequence). V was clipped by 3 bases and J by 3 bases; unmatched bases: 2. The CDR3 DNA reads TGTGCCAGTAGTATGTCTAGCGGGGGCTACAATGAGCAGTTCTTC. Protein sequence: CASSMSSGGYNEQFF.

Only one count was recorded for this clone. This chain uses TRBV2 with TRBJ1-3; TRBD1 is a possible D gene (6 bases). Trimming cost V 9 bases and J 8 bases, with 23 bases left between them. This CDR3 spans 15 amino acids. The germline CDR1 and CDR2 sequences are SNHLY and FYNNEI. The CDR3 loop is CARPQKKTGKDTIYF. As DNA, the CDR3 is TGTGCCAGACCCCAAAAGAAGACAGGTAAGGACACCATATATTTT.

V usage is TRBV6-5 and J usage is TRBJ1-6, with 7 bases lining up with TRBD1. Germline CDR1 MNHEY, CDR2 SVGAGI. The CDR3 covers 16 residues. With 0 bases clipped from V and 2 bases from J, the junction kept 1 base outside the gene matches. The CDR3 DNA is TGTGCCAGCAGTTACTCAGGGACAGCCTATAATTCACCCCTCCACTTT. This sequence encodes CASSYSGTAYNSPLHF.

CDR3 loop: CASSLNPQGLLGTEAFF. The CDR3 DNA is TGTGCCAGCAGCTTGAATCCACAGGGGCTTTTGGGGACTGAAGCTTTCTTT. The chain employs TRBV5-4 and TRBJ1-1; TRBD1 aligns across 7 bases. CDR3 length: 17 residues. With 1 base clipped from V and 5 bases from J, the junction kept 14 bases outside the gene matches. Germline CDR1 and CDR2: SGHNT and YYREEE (reference sequence). Using reference TRBV5-4 and TRBJ1-1 for the parts outside the CDR3, the full variable domain is ETGVTQSPTHLIKTRGQQVTLRCSSQSGHNTVSWYQQALGQGPQFIFQYYREEENGRGNFPPRFSGLQFPNYSSELNVNALELDDSALYLCASSLNPQGLLGTEAFFGQGTRLTVV.

This chain links TRBV27 with TRBJ2-7; the D gene could be TRBD1 or TRBD2 (5 bases each). V lost 4 bases and J lost 4, with 14 bases in between. Germline V gene lookup returns CDR1 MNHEY and CDR2 SMNVEV (reference sequence). The CDR3 totals 14 residues. CDR3 residues: CASSWKPGGYEQYF. CDR3 coding DNA: TGTGCCAGCAGTTGGAAGCCTGGGGGATACGAGCAGTACTTC.

This rearrangement joins TRBV5-1 to TRBJ2-3; D remains ambiguous. The CDR3 length is 12 residues. Germline V CDR1 and CDR2: SGHRS, YFSETQ. The V and J ends lost 4 bases and 4 bases respectively, with 7 bases between them. Written as DNA, the CDR3 is TGCGCCAGCAGCCCCCCCGCAGATACGCAGTATTTT. This gives the protein CASSPPADTQYF.

The chain uses TRBV30 and TRBJ1-2; 7 positions match TRBD1. CDR1 is GTSNPN and CDR2 is SVGIG in the germline V gene (reference sequence). V lost 0 bases, J lost 7 bases, and 5 bases stayed unmatched. The CDR3 sequence is 13 residues long. The CDR3 coding sequence is TGTGCCTGGAGTGTGGAGGACAGGACTGGCTACACCTTC. It translates to CAWSVEDRTGYTF.

This clone occurred once. The chain uses TRBV9 and TRBJ2-3, with a tentative D call TRBD2 (6 bases). Trimming removed 4 bases from V and 4 bases from J, with 16 bases in between. Germline CDR1 SGDLS, CDR2 YYNGEE. This CDR3 spans 15 amino acids. This CDR3 is CASSPEGALPDTQYF. Written as DNA, the CDR3 is TGTGCCAGCAGCCCGGAGGGAGCCCTCCCAGATACGCAGTATTTT.

V is TRBV19 and J is TRBJ1-1; D not resolved. This CDR3 comprises 13 residues. Deletions cut 7 bases from V and 2 bases from J, with 11 bases between. Germline V gene data show CDR1 as LNHDA and CDR2 as SQIVND (reference sequence). In DNA form, the CDR3 reads TGTGCCAGTAATTCGGGCGGAAACACTGAAGCTTTCTTT. It codes for CASNSGGNTEAFF.